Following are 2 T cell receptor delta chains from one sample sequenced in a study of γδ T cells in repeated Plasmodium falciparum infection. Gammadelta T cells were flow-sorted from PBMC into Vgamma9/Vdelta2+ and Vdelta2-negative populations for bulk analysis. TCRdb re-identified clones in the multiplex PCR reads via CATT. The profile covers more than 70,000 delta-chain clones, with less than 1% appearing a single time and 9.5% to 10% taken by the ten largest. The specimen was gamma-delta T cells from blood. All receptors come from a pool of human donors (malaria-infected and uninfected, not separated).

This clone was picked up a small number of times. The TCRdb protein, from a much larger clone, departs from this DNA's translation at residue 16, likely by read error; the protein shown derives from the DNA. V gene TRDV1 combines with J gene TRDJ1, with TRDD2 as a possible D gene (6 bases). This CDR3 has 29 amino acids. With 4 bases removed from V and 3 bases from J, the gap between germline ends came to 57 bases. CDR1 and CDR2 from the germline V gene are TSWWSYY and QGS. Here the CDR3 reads CALGVPLGLQSGTLLRGWVHTVRADKLIF. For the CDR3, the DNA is TGTGCTCTTGGGGTCCCCTTGGGGCTACAGAGTGGGACCCTCCTACGGGGCTGGGTGCATACGGTTCGGGCCGATAAACTCATCTTT.

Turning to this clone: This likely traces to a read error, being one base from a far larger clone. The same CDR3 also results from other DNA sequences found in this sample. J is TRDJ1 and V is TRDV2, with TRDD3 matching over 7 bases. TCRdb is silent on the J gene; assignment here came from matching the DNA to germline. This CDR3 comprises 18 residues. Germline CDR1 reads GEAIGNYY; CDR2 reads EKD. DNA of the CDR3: TGTGCCTGTGTGTGTATCTCCTGGGGGCCCCCTCACACCGACAAACTCATCTTT. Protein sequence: CACVCISWGPPHTDKLIF.